The 26 T cell receptor beta chains reported below all come from one sample, sequenced in a study of cytomegalovirus exposure and HLA in healthy donors. The primer mix had 60 Vbeta and 13 Jbeta primers. Clones were read by immunoSEQ multiplex PCR, and TCRdb kept only the in-frame ones, dropping some. The sample lists some 130,000 clones; around four fifths were seen once. What was sequenced was PBMCs. These receptors were collected from a female donor in good health and CMV-seronegative.

The V call is TRBV11-2, the J call TRBJ2-7; D call uncertain. Germline loops: CDR1 SGHAT, CDR2 FQNNGV. The CDR3 is made up of 13 amino acids. Trimming removed 4 bases at V and 0 bases at J, with 7 bases between. This CDR3 is CASSWSSSYEQYF. The CDR3 DNA is TGTGCCAGCAGCTGGTCGAGCTCCTACGAGCAGTACTTC. Together with reference TRBV11-2 and TRBJ2-7, the CDR3 gives the full variable domain: EAGVAQSPRYKIIEKRQSVAFWCNPISGHATLYWYQQILGQGPKLLIQFQNNGVVDDSQLPKDRFSAERLKGVDSTLKIQPAKLEDSAVYLCASSWSSSYEQYFGPGTRLTVT.

In its sample, this clone was seen once. V is TRBV18 and J is TRBJ1-1; D is undetermined. The CDR3 runs to 14 residues. From germline, CDR1 is KGHSH and CDR2 LQKENI. Trimming took 3 bases from V and 5 from J, leaving 13 bases between them. The chain's CDR3 is CASSPDTRQTEAFF. The CDR3 DNA follows: TGTGCCAGCTCACCCGACACCCGGCAGACTGAAGCTTTCTTT.

The chain joins TRBV9 to TRBJ2-6, with a possible D match to TRBD1 (5 bases). CDR3 length equals 17 residues. The V gene lost 1 base and the J gene lost 0 bases, with 11 bases spanning the gap. CDR1 is SGDLS, CDR2 YYNGEE, per germline. CDR3 DNA: TGTGCCAGCAGCGTACTTCAGGGCAGCTCTGGGGCCAACGTCCTGACTTTC. Its translation: CASSVLQGSSGANVLTF.

The rearrangement joins TRBV4-1 to TRBJ1-2; no clear D gene. Germline lookup yields CDR1 MGHRA and CDR2 YSYEKL. This CDR3 region has 15 residues. Between the trimmed V and J ends, which lost 1 base and 6 bases, there was a span of 15 bases. This CDR3 is CASSQAPRLGDGYTF. As DNA, the CDR3 is TGCGCCAGCAGCCAAGCCCCCCGGCTCGGGGATGGCTACACCTTC.

The genes are TRBV7-9 and TRBJ1-2; TRBD1 is a possible D gene (6 bases). The ends were cut back, 4 bases at V and 6 bases at J, with 21 bases in the middle. This CDR3 contains 16 residues. The germline CDR1 and CDR2 sequences are SEHNR and FQNEAQ (reference sequence). The CDR3 nucleotides are TGTGCCAGCAGCTCATCCTTTGGGGGCAGGGGAGATGGCTACACCTTC. Translation gives CASSSSFGGRGDGYTF.

This chain uses TRBV5-1 with TRBJ2-1; 9 positions agree with TRBD2. Germline lookup yields CDR1 SGHRS and CDR2 YFSETQ. Unmatched junction bases numbered 6, after V lost 7 bases and J lost 4 bases. This CDR3 has 14 amino acids. CDR3 region: CASAVLAGYNEQFF. CDR3 bases: TGCGCCAGCGCCGTCCTAGCGGGGTACAATGAGCAGTTCTTC.

The chain combines TRBV4-1 with TRBJ2-2; 12 bases align to TRBD2. After removal of 1 base from V and 2 bases from J, the junction contained 11 bases not matched to a gene. The CDR3 is made up of 20 amino acids. Germline V gene sequence: CDR1 MGHRA, CDR2 YSYEKL. The CDR3 DNA reads TGCGCCAGCAGCCAAGGTCGGTCTAGCGGGAGGGCCTATAACACCGGGGAGCTGTTTTTT. This translates into CASSQGRSSGRAYNTGELFF.

This rearrangement joins TRBV5-5 to TRBJ2-5; 8 bases line up with TRBD2. The V gene end was trimmed by 4 bases and the J gene end by 4 bases; junction bases not matched to a gene: 9. This CDR3 region has 15 residues. Germline values: CDR1 SGHKS, CDR2 YYEKEE (reference sequence). The CDR3 DNA reads as TGTGCCAGCAGCGGACCCCCCGGGAGGGGAGAGACCCAGTACTTC. Its protein product is CASSGPPGRGETQYF.

CDR3 sequence (DNA): TGTGCCAGCAGCCTCCGGACTAGCCGGAGGACGAATGAGCAGTTCTTC. Amino acid sequence: CASSLRTSRRTNEQFF. This rearrangement joins TRBV5-8 to TRBJ2-1; TRBD2 matches 8 bases. The CDR3 sequence is 16 residues long. Germline V lookup: CDR1 SGHTS, CDR2 YDEGEE. Trimming took 4 bases from V and 7 from J; bases not matched to a gene: 13.

This sequence joins TRBV29-1 and TRBJ2-7; 8 nucleotides match TRBD1. CDR3 length: 11 residues. The junction had 4 bases not matched to a gene; V was cut back by 7 bases and J by 5 bases. Germline V gene lookup returns CDR1 SQVTM and CDR2 ANQGSEA. This CDR3 is CSAGQGHEQYF. The CDR3 DNA reads TGCAGCGCCGGACAGGGCCACGAGCAGTACTTC.

This clone occurred a few times. This chain links TRBV7-9 with TRBJ2-3; TRBD1 aligns across 9 bases. Germline lookup yields CDR1 SEHNR and CDR2 FQNEAQ (reference sequence). Trimming removed 4 bases from V and 0 bases from J; junction bases left unmatched: 2. The CDR3 length is 15 residues. The CDR3 reads CASSSDRGSTDTQYF. The CDR3, as DNA: TGTGCCAGCAGCTCGGACAGGGGCAGCACAGATACGCAGTATTTT. Filled out from reference TRBV7-9 and TRBJ2-3, the complete variable domain reads DTGVSQNPRHKITKRGQNVTFRCDPISEHNRLYWYRQTLGQGPEFLTYFQNEAQLEKSRLLSDRFSAERPKGSFSTLEIQRTEQGDSAMYLCASSSDRGSTDTQYFGPGTRLTVL.

This clone was detected only once. The chain recombines TRBV7-3 with TRBJ2-7, with D maybe TRBD2 (6 bases). Germline CDR1 SGHTA, CDR2 FQGTGA. CDR3 length equals 15 residues. Between the trimmed V and J ends, which lost 2 bases and 1 base, there was a span of 12 bases. The CDR3 loop reads CASSLEAGRSYEQYF. DNA for the CDR3: TGTGCCAGCAGCTTAGAGGCGGGAAGGTCCTACGAGCAGTACTTC.

The chain uses TRBV5-4 and TRBJ1-1; possible D gene TRBD1, 5 bases. V dropped 4 bases and J dropped 1 base, with 11 bases sitting between them. The germline gives CDR1 SGHNT, CDR2 YYREEE (reference sequence). The CDR3 has 14 residues. As DNA, the CDR3 is TGTGCCAGCAGCCCTGGAGGGACGAACACTGAAGCTTTCTTT. Its protein is CASSPGGTNTEAFF. Together with reference TRBV5-4 and TRBJ1-1, the CDR3 gives the full variable domain: ETGVTQSPTHLIKTRGQQVTLRCSSQSGHNTVSWYQQALGQGPQFIFQYYREEENGRGNFPPRFSGLQFPNYSSELNVNALELDDSALYLCASSPGGTNTEAFFGQGTRLTVV.

This clone showed up just once. The chain couples TRBV28 to TRBJ1-2; a possible D gene is TRBD1 (6 bases). Deletions cut 1 base from V and 10 bases from J, with 13 bases between. Germline lookup yields CDR1 MDHEN and CDR2 SYDVKM. This CDR3 is 13 amino acids long. This chain's CDR3 is CASSLSGAGDYTF. For the CDR3, the DNA is TGTGCCAGCAGTTTATCGGGTGCAGGGGACTACACCTTC.

This rearrangement joins TRBV7-3 to TRBJ1-1; 9 bases are a match to TRBD1. The CDR3 runs 14 residues. The trim removed 5 bases at V and 5 bases at J, leaving 6 bases unmatched. Germline assignment: CDR1 SGHTA and CDR2 FQGTGA. CDR3 coding DNA: TGTGCCAGCAGCCCTCGACAGGGGGGTACTGAAGCTTTCTTT. Residues: CASSPRQGGTEAFF.

This chain uses TRBV5-1 with TRBJ2-2, with 13 positions matching TRBD2. CDR3 length equals 18 residues. J was trimmed by 1 base and V by 4 bases; bases with no gene match: 7. CDR1 is SGHRS and CDR2 is YFSETQ in the germline V gene. CDR3 DNA: TGCGCCAGCAGCCCTAGGACTAGCGGGAGAGGGAACACCGGGGAGCTGTTTTTT. Amino acids: CASSPRTSGRGNTGELFF.

This clone was recorded a few times. The chain joins TRBV19 to TRBJ2-2; D remains unclear. CDR1 LNHDA and CDR2 SQIVND come from the germline V gene (reference sequence). Deletions cut 3 bases from V and 7 bases from J, with 12 bases between. This CDR3 comprises 14 residues. CDR3 sequence (DNA): TGTGCCAGTAGTATTGGTTCGGGTCTCGGGGAGCTGTTTTTT. Translation: CASSIGSGLGELFF.

This chain uses TRBV5-1 with TRBJ1-3; TRBD1 agrees at 7 bases. The CDR3 runs 17 residues. The ends lost 0 bases at V and 0 bases at J; junction bases unmatched: 6. The germline gives CDR1 SGHRS, CDR2 YFSETQ. The CDR3 DNA follows: TGCGCCAGCAGCTTGGTAGGGGGCGACTTCTCTGGAAACACCATATATTTT. As protein: CASSLVGGDFSGNTIYF.

This CDR3 is CASSSDRDNEQFF. Here the CDR3 DNA reads TGTGCCAGCAGCTCAGACAGGGACAATGAGCAGTTCTTC. The chain is built from TRBV7-7 and TRBJ2-1; 7 bases are shared with TRBD1. The CDR3 spans 13 residues. CDR1 and CDR2 from the germline V gene are SSHAT and FNYEAQ (reference sequence). The trim removed 4 bases at V and 5 bases at J, leaving 2 bases unmatched.

The chain employs TRBV27 and TRBJ1-5, with D possibly TRBD1 on 6 matching bases. This CDR3 region has 16 residues. The germline gives CDR1 MNHEY, CDR2 SMNVEV (reference sequence). Trimming left V 5 bases short and J 1 base short, with 15 bases between. The CDR3 protein is CASSASTGSSNQPQHF. CDR3 nucleotides: TGTGCCAGCAGTGCCTCCACAGGGTCGAGCAATCAGCCCCAGCATTTT.

V is TRBV19 and J is TRBJ1-5; no clear D. This CDR3 is built from 16 residues. V gave up 4 bases and J gave up 6 bases, with 19 bases separating them. CDR1 and CDR2 (germline): LNHDA, SQIVND (reference sequence). Written as DNA, the CDR3 is TGTGCCAGTAGTAAGTCGGGGAGAGGAAGTCGTCAGCCCCAGCATTTT. Protein product: CASSKSGRGSRQPQHF.

The chain uses TRBV5-6 and TRBJ1-5; 12 bases line up with TRBD1. The CDR3 runs 17 residues. J gave up 4 bases and V 1 base, and 6 bases lay outside the gene matches. Germline assignment: CDR1 SGHDT and CDR2 YYEEEE. The CDR3 loop is CASSLWDRGHGNQPQHF. CDR3 coding DNA: TGTGCCAGCAGCTTGTGGGACAGGGGGCATGGGAATCAGCCCCAGCATTTT.

For the CDR3, the DNA is TGCAGCGTTTACCCCGACAGGGCCTACAATGAGCAGTTCTTC. Protein product: CSVYPDRAYNEQFF. The gene calls are TRBV29-1 and TRBJ2-1; 7 nucleotides agree with TRBD1. Trimming cost V 5 bases and J 2 bases; bases outside gene matches: 6. Per the germline V gene, CDR1 is SQVTM and CDR2 is ANQGSEA. There are 14 residues in the CDR3.

The chain uses TRBV4-3 and TRBJ2-4; D is uncertain. The CDR3 runs 13 residues. V lost 0 bases and J 9 bases, leaving 9 bases between the germline ends. Germline CDR1 and CDR2: LGHNA and YSLEER. CDR3: CASSQDGPSIQYF. CDR3 DNA: TGCGCCAGCAGCCAAGATGGTCCCAGCATTCAGTACTTC.

This clone was picked up one time. V is TRBV28 and J is TRBJ1-5, with D tentatively TRBD1 (6 bases). Trimming removed 0 bases from V and 6 bases from J, with 21 bases in between. CDR1 and CDR2 from the germline V gene are MDHEN and SYDVKM. The CDR3 spans 18 residues. For the CDR3, the DNA is TGTGCCAGCAGTTTATGGTTCTTCCCAGGGGAGCGGCGTCAGCCCCAGCATTTT. It codes for CASSLWFFPGERRQPQHF.

The V call is TRBV4-1, the J call TRBJ1-1; weak D call: TRBD1 (5 bases). The CDR3 has 15 amino acids. Germline-derived CDR1 and CDR2 are MGHRA and YSYEKL. V lost 4 bases, J lost 4 bases, and 16 bases lay in between. The CDR3 protein is CASSPRGGSGTEAFF. CDR3 nucleotides: TGCGCCAGCAGCCCTCGGGGGGGTTCAGGCACTGAAGCTTTCTTT.